Listed here is a single T cell receptor beta chain. The junction departs from germline at one end; a sequencing error may be responsible. In the authors' methods: For nucleated cells, counts were estimated from reference gene primer amplification. The data were produced by immunoSEQ multiplex PCR, yet TCRdb's version contains in-frame clones alone and is incomplete. The V and J calls and clone size were taken over from that table, and D and trimming were inferred from the DNA. Of tens of thousands of clones in the sample, around 87% are singletons; the top ten hold about 8.3%. The data stem from a study of blood T cell repertoires in COVID-19. Across the study: PBMCs, B-cell-depleted T cells, or T cells were the source of the cDNA or gDNA that made up the material.

The CDR3 length is 14 residues. Germline lookup yields CDR1 SSHAT and CDR2 FNYEAQ (reference sequence). Specimen: peripheral blood. This sequence joins TRBV7-7 and TRBJ2-7, with 9 bases aligning to TRBD1. The TCR originated in a middle-aged man with active COVID-19. CDR3 bases: TGTGCTAGCAGCTCCGGACAGGGGTCGGCCGAGCAGTACTTC. Its protein is CASSSGQGSAEQYF.